The sequence of this T cell receptor (beta chain) was determined in a study of regulatory T cells in long-lasting Graves disease. Both iRepertoire HTBI primers and Arm-PCR of CDR3 regions were used to build the TCR beta libraries. A single record per CDR3 protein comes from TCRdb applying MiXCR to the multiplex PCR reads. The sample includes more than 400,000 distinct CDR3 sequences, roughly 16% seen only once; the top ten take 12%. In germline, CDR1 is SGHTS, CDR2 YDEGEE. V lost 2 bases, J lost 4 bases, and 4 bases stayed unmatched. This CDR3 comprises 15 residues. Documented time point: newly diagnosed GD, antithyroid drugs for less than 3 months. The TCR library used RNA extracted from PBMCs. This clonotype was seen ten or more times. In addition, the sample was reused for a study of T cells in Graves' hyperthyroidism and ophthalmopathy. From that study: Appearing also in blood were most of the thyroid clonotypes expanded above 0.001.

The rearrangement joins TRBV5-8 to TRBJ2-4; TRBD1 agrees at 9 bases. The source is a man aged 35 to 55 with Graves disease. This specimen consisted of peripheral blood mononuclear cells (PBMCs), obtained at new diagnosis, from a patient treated with antithyroid drugs. This chain's CDR3 is CASSFRDRVKNIQYF. The CDR3 nucleotides are TGTGCCAGCAGCTTCCGGGACAGGGTAAAAAACATTCAGTACTTC.